Presented here are 12 T cell receptor beta chains from one specimen sequenced in a study of blood T cells in healthy people across ages. Primers used in a second PCR of about 6 to 11 cycles were a sample-barcoded 5' primer and a J-beta primer mix. TCRdb reprocessed the 5' RACE reads via MiXCR and lists one record per CDR3 protein. Among hundreds of thousands of distinct CDR3 sequences listed, around three fifths were seen once. The specimen sequenced was blood. The receptors here all came from a man aged 55-75 years in good health.

This clonotype was detected a few times. This chain links TRBV4-2 with TRBJ1-1, with a possible D match to TRBD1 (6 bases). Per germline, CDR1 LGHNA and CDR2 YNFKEQ. The CDR3 extends over 12 amino acids. Between the trimmed V and J ends, which lost 11 bases and 4 bases, there was a span of 14 bases. The CDR3 loop is CAAGAGATEAFF. CDR3 coding DNA: TGTGCCGCAGGAGCGGGGGCCACTGAAGCTTTCTTT.

This clonotype has ten or more counts. The chain carries TRBV5-1 and TRBJ2-7; possibly TRBD1 for D (5 bases). CDR1 and CDR2 from the germline V gene are SGHRS and YFSETQ. Trimming removed 0 bases from V and 3 bases from J, with 10 bases in between. The CDR3 is 14 residues long. CDR3 amino acids: CASSLEQGYYEQYF. DNA of the CDR3: TGCGCCAGCAGCTTGGAGCAGGGCTACTACGAGCAGTACTTC.

The CDR3 DNA follows: TGTGCCAGCAGGCCGCAGGGGGCGAGTATCTATGGCTACACCTTC. This codes for CASRPQGASIYGYTF. The J gene is TRBJ1-2, the V gene TRBV6-5; 8 bases map to TRBD1. With V trimmed by 6 bases and J by 4 bases, 10 bases remained unmatched. The CDR3 runs 15 residues. CDR1 and CDR2 (germline): MNHEY, SVGAGI.

This clonotype has only one observation. V and J are TRBV6-5 and TRBJ2-3; 11 bases agree with TRBD2. V dropped 0 bases and J dropped 0; count of bases not matched to a gene: 8. This CDR3 is 19 amino acids long. CDR1 and CDR2 from the germline V gene are MNHEY and SVGAGI. For the CDR3, the DNA is TGTGCCAGCAGTTACTCGAGTAGCGGGGGGGCCTGGAGCACAGATACGCAGTATTTT. This codes for CASSYSSSGGAWSTDTQYF.

The chain uses TRBV24-1 and TRBJ2-1; 10 nucleotides agree with TRBD1. CDR3 length equals 17 residues. Germline values: CDR1 KGHDR, CDR2 SFDVKD. V trimming: 1 base; J trimming: 5 bases; junction bases outside the gene matches: 7. The CDR3 DNA reads as TGTGCCACCAGTGATTTAGGATCGGGGACAGGGGACAATGAGCAGTTCTTC. Its translation: CATSDLGSGTGDNEQFF.

The gene calls are TRBV18 and TRBJ1-2; D gene unclear. Trimming cost V 6 bases and J 2 bases, with 13 bases left between them. CDR3 length: 14 amino acids. Germline V gene sequence: CDR1 KGHSH, CDR2 LQKENI. CDR3 sequence (DNA): TGTGCCAGCTCCCCCGGCCCGAGGAACTATGGCTACACCTTC. It specifies CASSPGPRNYGYTF.

The chain joins TRBV24-1 to TRBJ2-2, with D perhaps TRBD1 (5 bases). V lost 4 bases and J lost 0, with 17 bases in between. The CDR3 extends over 18 amino acids. The germline V gene has CDR1 KGHDR and CDR2 SFDVKD. CDR3 residues: CATSDTWAWTPNTGELFF. The DNA for the CDR3 is TGTGCCACCAGTGACACTTGGGCTTGGACACCGAACACCGGGGAGCTGTTTTTT.

The chain links TRBV2 to TRBJ2-3, with a weak D call TRBD2 (5 bases). CDR3 size: 14 residues. Looked up from germline, CDR1 is SNHLY and CDR2 is FYNNEI. V was shortened by 1 base and J by 3 bases, with 8 bases between the two germline ends. The CDR3 DNA reads TGTGCCAGCAGTGAAGACAGCGGTACAGATACGCAGTATTTT. Translation: CASSEDSGTDTQYF. The variable domain in full, with the rest retrieved from reference TRBV2 and TRBJ2-3, is EPEVTQTPSHQVTQMGQEVILRCVPISNHLYFYWYRQILGQKVEFLVSFYNNEISEKSEIFDDQFSVERPDGSNFTLKIRSTKLEDSAMYFCASSEDSGTDTQYFGPGTRLTVL.

The chain uses TRBV11-2 and TRBJ1-2; tentatively, D is TRBD1 (5 bases). V lost 1 base and J 6 bases, leaving 15 bases between the germline ends. CDR1 is SGHAT, CDR2 FQNNGV, per germline. The CDR3 covers 15 residues. As DNA, the CDR3 is TGTGCCAGCAGCTTAGCCCCGGGGCAGAGGGATGGCTACACCTTC. It codes for CASSLAPGQRDGYTF.

On this clonotype itself: Mismatch with germline at one junction end may stem from a read error. V gene TRBV12-5 combines with J gene TRBJ2-7, with a tentative D call TRBD1 (5 bases). The CDR3 consists of 15 residues. Germline V gives CDR1 LGHNT, CDR2 FRNRAP. The CDR3 sequence is CASGLVGDLAYELYF. For the CDR3, the DNA is TGTGCTAGTGGTTTGGTAGGGGATTTAGCCTACGAGCTGTACTTC.

On this clonotype itself: It is unclear where the CDR3 begins or ends on the DNA, so no DNA is shown, and the CDR3 is as TCRdb lists it. This chain joins TRBV24-1 and TRBJ2-3; the DNA was not used to check the table's D call, TRBD1. CDR1 and CDR2 (germline): KGHDR, SFDVKD. A total of 15 residues make up the CDR3, ends included. This CDR3 reads CATSDFGAGRDTQYF.

This clonotype was seen more than once but under ten times. V is TRBV4-1 and J is TRBJ1-6; D may be TRBD1 (5 bases). V lost 3 bases and J lost 9, with 18 bases in between. Germline CDR1 MGHRA, CDR2 YSYEKL. This CDR3 spans 16 amino acids. CDR3 protein: CASSQTGGGKTSPLHF. CDR3 DNA: TGCGCCAGCAGCCAGACCGGGGGGGGTAAAACTTCACCCCTCCACTTT.